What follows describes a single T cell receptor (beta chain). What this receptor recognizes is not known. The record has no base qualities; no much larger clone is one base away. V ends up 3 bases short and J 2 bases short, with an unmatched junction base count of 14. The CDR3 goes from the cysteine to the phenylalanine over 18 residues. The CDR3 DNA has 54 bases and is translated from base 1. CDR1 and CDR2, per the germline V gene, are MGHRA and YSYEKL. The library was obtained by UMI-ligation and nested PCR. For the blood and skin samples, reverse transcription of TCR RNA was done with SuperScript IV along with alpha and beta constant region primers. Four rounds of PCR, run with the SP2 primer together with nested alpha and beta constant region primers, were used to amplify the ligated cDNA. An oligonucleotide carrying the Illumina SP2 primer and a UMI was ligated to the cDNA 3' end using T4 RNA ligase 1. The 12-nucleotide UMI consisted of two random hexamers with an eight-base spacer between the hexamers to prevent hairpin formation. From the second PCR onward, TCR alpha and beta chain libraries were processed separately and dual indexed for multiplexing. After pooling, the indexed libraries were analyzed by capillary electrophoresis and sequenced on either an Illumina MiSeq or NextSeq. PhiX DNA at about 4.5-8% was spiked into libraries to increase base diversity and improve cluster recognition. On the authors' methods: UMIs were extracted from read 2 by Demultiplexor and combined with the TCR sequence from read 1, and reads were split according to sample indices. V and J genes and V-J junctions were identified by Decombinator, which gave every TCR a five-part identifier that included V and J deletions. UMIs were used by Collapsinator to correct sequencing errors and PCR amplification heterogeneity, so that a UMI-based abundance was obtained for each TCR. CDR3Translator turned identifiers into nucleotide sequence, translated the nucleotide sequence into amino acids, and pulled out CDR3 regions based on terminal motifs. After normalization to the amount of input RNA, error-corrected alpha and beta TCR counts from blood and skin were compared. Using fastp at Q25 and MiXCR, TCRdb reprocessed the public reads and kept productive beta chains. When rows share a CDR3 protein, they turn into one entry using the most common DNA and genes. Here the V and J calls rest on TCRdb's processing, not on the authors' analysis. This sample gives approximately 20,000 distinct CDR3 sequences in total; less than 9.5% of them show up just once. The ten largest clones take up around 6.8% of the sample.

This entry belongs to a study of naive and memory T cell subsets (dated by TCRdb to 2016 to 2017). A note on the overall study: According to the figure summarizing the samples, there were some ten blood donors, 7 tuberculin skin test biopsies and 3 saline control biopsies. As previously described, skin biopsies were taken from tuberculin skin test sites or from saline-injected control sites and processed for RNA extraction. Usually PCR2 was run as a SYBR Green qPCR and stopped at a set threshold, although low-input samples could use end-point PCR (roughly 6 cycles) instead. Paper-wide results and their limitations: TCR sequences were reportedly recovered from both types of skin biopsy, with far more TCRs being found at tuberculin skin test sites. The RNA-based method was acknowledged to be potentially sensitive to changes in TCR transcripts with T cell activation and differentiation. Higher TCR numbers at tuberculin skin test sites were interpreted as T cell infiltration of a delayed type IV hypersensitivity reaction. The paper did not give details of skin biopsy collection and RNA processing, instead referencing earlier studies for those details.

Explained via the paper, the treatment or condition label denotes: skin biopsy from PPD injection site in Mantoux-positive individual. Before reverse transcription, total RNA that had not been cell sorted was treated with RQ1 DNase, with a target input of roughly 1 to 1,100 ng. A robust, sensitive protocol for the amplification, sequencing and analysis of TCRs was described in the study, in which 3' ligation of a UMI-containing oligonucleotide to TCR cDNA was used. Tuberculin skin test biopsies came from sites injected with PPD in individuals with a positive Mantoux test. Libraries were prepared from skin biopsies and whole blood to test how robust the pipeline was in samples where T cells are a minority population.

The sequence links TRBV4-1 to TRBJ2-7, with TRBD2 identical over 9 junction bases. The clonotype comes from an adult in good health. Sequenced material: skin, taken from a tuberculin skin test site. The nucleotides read TGCGCCAGCAGCCACCAGTTTCAAAGACTAGCGGAGGCCTACGAGCAGTACTTC. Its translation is CASSHQFQRLAEAYEQYF.